This T cell receptor (beta chain) was captured by sequencing in a study of CXCR3-negative and CXCR3-positive naive CD8 T cells. Study-wide points: More hydrophobic TRB CDR3s occurred in CXCR3-positive than in CXCR3-negative naive cells.

Via 5' RACE with UMI labels, TRB cDNA libraries were prepared. One entry per CDR3 protein, without DNA, is what TCRdb gives after re-calling the 5' RACE reads. This specimen shows approximately 90,000 distinct CDR3 sequences; the ten leading clones hold roughly 0.48%. This CDR3 comprises 18 residues. The germline gives CDR1 SGHTA, CDR2 FQGTGA. Every CD8+ subset sample held 300,000 flow-sorted cells, done in triplicate. As concerns this clonotype: Its target is unknown.

V gene TRBV7-3 combines with J gene TRBJ2-3; the D call from TCRdb, TRBD1, cannot be confirmed without DNA. This receptor was identified in a human donor in good health. Some clones in this sample may be carry-over from other donors' samples. The sample was naive CXCR3+ CD8+ T cells from blood. Indicated subset: CD45RO-CCR7+CD27+CD95- naive CD8+ T cells expressing CXCR3 (TNR3+). The CDR3 loop is CASSLMVLGGAGTDTQYF.